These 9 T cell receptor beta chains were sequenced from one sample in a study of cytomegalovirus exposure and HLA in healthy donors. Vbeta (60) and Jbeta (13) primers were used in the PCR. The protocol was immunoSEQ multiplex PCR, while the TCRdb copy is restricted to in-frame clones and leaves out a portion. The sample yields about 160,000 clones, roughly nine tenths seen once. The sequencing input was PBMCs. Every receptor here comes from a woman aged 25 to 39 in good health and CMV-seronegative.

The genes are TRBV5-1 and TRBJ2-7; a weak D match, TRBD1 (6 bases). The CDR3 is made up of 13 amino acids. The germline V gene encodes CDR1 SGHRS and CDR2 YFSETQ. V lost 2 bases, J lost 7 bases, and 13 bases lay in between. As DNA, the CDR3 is TGCGCCAGCAGCTTTCAGGGGTCGAGGGAGCAGTACTTC. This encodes CASSFQGSREQYF.

The CDR3 coding sequence is TGTGCCACCAGCAGAGGCGGGACAGGGGTCGGGGAAAAACTGTTTTTT. Translating gives CATSRGGTGVGEKLFF. V is TRBV15 and J is TRBJ1-4, with 10 bases aligning to TRBD1. Losses at the gene ends were 1 base for V and 8 bases for J; bases not matched to a gene: 7. Germline V gives CDR1 LNHNV, CDR2 YYDKDF (reference sequence). This CDR3 region has 16 residues.

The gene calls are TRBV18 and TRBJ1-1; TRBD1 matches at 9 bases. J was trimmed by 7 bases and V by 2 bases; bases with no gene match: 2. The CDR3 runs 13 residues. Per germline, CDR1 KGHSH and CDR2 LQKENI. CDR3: CASSPGQGSEAFF. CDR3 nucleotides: TGTGCCAGCTCACCAGGACAGGGGAGTGAAGCTTTCTTT.

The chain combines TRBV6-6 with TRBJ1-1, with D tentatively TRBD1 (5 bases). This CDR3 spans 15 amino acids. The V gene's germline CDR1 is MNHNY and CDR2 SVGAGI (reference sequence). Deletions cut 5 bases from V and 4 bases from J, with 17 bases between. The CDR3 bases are TGTGCCAGCAGTCCCCCCGGGGGTAGGGGCACTGAAGCTTTCTTT. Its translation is CASSPPGGRGTEAFF.

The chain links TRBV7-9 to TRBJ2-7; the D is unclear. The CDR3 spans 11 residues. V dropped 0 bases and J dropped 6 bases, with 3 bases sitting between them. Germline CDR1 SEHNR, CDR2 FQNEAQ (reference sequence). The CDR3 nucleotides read TGTGCCAGCAGCTTAGCGCGCGAGCAGTACTTC. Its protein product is CASSLAREQYF.

As DNA, the CDR3 is TGTGCCTGGAGTTTTCCCTCGGGGGGGCGTGAGGAGACCCAGTACTTC. Translated, it gives CAWSFPSGGREETQYF. The rearrangement links TRBV30 to TRBJ2-5, with TRBD2 matching 8 bases. The ends lost 2 bases at V and 5 bases at J; junction bases unmatched: 13. Per the germline V gene, CDR1 is GTSNPN and CDR2 is SVGIG (reference sequence). This CDR3 spans 16 amino acids.

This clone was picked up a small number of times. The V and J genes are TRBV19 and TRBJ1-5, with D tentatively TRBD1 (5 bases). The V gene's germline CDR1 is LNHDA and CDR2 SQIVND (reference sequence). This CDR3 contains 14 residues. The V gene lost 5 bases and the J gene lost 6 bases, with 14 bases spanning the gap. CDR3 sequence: CASSPDPGGQPQHF. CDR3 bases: TGTGCCAGTAGTCCAGACCCGGGGGGTCAGCCCCAGCATTTT.

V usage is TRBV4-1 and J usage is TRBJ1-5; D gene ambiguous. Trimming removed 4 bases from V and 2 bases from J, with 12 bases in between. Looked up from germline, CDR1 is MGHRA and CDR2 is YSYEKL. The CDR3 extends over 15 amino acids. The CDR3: CASSPLFGGNQPQHF. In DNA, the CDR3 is TGCGCCAGCAGCCCCCTATTCGGGGGCAATCAGCCCCAGCATTTT.

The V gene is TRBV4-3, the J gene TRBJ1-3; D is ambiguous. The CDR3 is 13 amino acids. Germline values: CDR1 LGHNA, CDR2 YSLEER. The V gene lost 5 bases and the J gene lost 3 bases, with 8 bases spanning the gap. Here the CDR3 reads CASSTTIGNTIYF. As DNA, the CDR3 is TGCGCCAGCAGCACAACAATTGGAAACACCATATATTTT.